This T cell receptor beta chain comes out of a study of blood T cells in healthy people across ages. Alongside a J-beta primer mix, a sample-barcoded 5' primer served in a second PCR lasting about 7 to 12 cycles. TCRdb recomputed calls from the 5' RACE reads with MiXCR, one row per CDR3 protein. The sample holds 1.5 million to 2 million distinct CDR3 sequences, approximately 32% seen once. The CDR3 runs to 12 residues. Trimming took off 3 bases at V and 2 bases at J, with 7 bases between the two ends. Germline V gene lookup returns CDR1 GTSNPN and CDR2 SVGIG (reference sequence). This receptor was obtained from a woman in her twenties or thirties in good health. The chain recombines TRBV30 with TRBJ1-2; D remains unclear. Sample: blood. CDR3 region: CAWSDPNYGYTF. In DNA form, the CDR3 reads TGTGCCTGGAGCGACCCCAACTATGGCTACACCTTC.